The 3 T cell receptor beta chains given below trace back to one sample, sequenced in a study of neurological immune-mediated disorders. TCRdb recomputed calls from the 5' RACE reads with MiXCR, one row per CDR3 protein. Of fewer than 85,000 distinct CDR3 sequences listed, roughly 4.4% were seen once; the top ten hold roughly 2%. The sequenced material came from PBMCs. The receptors were sampled from a woman in her 70s with multiple sclerosis.

This clonotype was seen repeatedly, ten times or more. The chain combines TRBV7-2 with TRBJ1-6; 7 nucleotides line up with TRBD1. From germline, CDR1 is SGHTA and CDR2 FQGNSA. Losses at the gene ends were 2 bases for V and 7 bases for J; bases not matched to a gene: 2. The CDR3 length is 14 residues. The CDR3, as DNA: TGTGCCAGCAGCTTACTACAGGGGAATTCACCCCTCCACTTT. Residues: CASSLLQGNSPLHF.

This clonotype was recorded at least ten times. The rearrangement links TRBV20-1 to TRBJ2-5; possible D gene TRBD2, 5 bases. The V gene's germline CDR1 is DFQATT and CDR2 SNEGSKA (reference sequence). The CDR3 runs 15 residues. The V and J ends lost 0 bases and 3 bases respectively, with 14 bases between them. The CDR3 protein is CSARDHRRAKETQYF. Here the CDR3 DNA reads TGCAGTGCTAGAGATCACCGGCGGGCGAAAGAGACCCAGTACTTC.

This clonotype was recorded many times. J is TRBJ1-1 and V is TRBV29-1, with 7 nucleotides matching TRBD1. J lost 1 base, V lost 7 bases, and 6 bases had no gene match. The CDR3 extends over 13 amino acids. The germline V gene has CDR1 SQVTM and CDR2 ANQGSEA. The CDR3 DNA reads TGCAGCGGGAGGCGACAGGGGAACACTGAAGCTTTCTTT. Residues: CSGRRQGNTEAFF.